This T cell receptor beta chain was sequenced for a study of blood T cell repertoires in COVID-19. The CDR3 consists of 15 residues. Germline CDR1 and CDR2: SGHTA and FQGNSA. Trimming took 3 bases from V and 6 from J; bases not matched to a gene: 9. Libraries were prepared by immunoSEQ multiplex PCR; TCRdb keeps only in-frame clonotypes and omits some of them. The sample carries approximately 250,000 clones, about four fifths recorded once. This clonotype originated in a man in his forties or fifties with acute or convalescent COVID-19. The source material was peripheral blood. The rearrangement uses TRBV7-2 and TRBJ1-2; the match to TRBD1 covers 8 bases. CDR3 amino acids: CASSFLLQGVNGYTF. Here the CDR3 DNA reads TGTGCCAGCAGCTTCTTATTACAGGGGGTTAATGGCTACACCTTC.